The present T cell receptor beta chain was sequenced within a study of technical replicates of blood from several donors. The CDR3 contains 14 residues. J lost 4 bases, V lost 1 base, and 2 bases had no gene match. Germline-derived CDR1 and CDR2 are LNHNV and YYDKDF (reference sequence). Sequencing was performed with immunoSEQ multiplex PCR; in TCRdb, only in-frame clones are kept and a portion is missing. The sample holds roughly 60,000 clones, about 86% seen once. This chain joins TRBV15 and TRBJ2-3; TRBD2 aligns across 7 bases. The clonotype originates from a human donor in good health. Some clones in this sample may be carry-over from other donors' samples. The sample was PBMCs. The CDR3 DNA sequence: TGTGCCACCAGCAGAGGGGAGGGCTCAGATACGCAGTATTTT. Amino acid sequence: CATSRGEGSDTQYF.